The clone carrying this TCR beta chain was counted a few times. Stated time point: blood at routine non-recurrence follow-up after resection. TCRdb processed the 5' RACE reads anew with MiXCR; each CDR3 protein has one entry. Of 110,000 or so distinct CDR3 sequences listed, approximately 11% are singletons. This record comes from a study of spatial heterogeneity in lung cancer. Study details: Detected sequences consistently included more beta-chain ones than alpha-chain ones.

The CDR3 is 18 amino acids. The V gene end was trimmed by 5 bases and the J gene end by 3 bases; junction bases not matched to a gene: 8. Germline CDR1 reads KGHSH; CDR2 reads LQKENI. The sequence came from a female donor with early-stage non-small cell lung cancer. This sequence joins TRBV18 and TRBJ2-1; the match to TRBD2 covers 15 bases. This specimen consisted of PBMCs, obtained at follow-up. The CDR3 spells CASSSGLAGGEGYNEQFF. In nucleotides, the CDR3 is TGTGCCAGCTCATCGGGACTAGCGGGAGGTGAAGGCTACAATGAGCAGTTCTTC.